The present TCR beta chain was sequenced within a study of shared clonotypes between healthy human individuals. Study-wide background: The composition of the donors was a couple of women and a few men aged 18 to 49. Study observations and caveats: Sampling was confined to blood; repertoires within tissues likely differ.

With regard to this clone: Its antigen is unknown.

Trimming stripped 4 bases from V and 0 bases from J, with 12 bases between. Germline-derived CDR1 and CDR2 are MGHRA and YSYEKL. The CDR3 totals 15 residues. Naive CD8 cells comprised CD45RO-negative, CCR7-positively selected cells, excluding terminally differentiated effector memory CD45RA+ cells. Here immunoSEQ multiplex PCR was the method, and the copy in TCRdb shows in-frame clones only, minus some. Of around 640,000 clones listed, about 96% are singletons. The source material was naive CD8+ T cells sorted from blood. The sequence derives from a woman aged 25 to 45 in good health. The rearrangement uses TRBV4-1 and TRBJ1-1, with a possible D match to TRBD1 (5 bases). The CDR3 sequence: CASSLPGRLNTEAFF. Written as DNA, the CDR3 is TGCGCCAGCAGCCTCCCGGGACGCTTGAACACTGAAGCTTTCTTT.